One and the same sample provided the 30 T cell receptor beta chains below, sequenced in a study of CD8+ T cells in alopecia areata. Stated treatment: oral pan-JAK inhibitor, 5-10 mg twice daily. Extracted from the samples, RNA was reverse transcribed into cDNA to serve as the sequencing template. TCRdb's table, derived via immunoSEQ multiplex PCR, lists solely in-frame clones and lacks some. The table records some 190,000 clones, around 49% of them present only once. The specimen was CD8+ T cells sorted from blood, collected at week 52, from a patient treated with tofacitinib. Receptors were obtained from a human donor with alopecia areata.

V usage is TRBV29-1 and J usage is TRBJ2-1; D perhaps matches TRBD2 (6 bases). CDR1 and CDR2 (germline): SQVTM, ANQGSEA. V lost 6 bases to trimming and J lost 0 bases, with 15 bases between them. The CDR3 totals 15 residues. CDR3 sequence: CSVPGVPSSYNEQFF. In DNA form, the CDR3 reads TGCAGCGTACCGGGGGTTCCTAGCTCCTACAATGAGCAGTTCTTC.

This chain links TRBV5-1 with TRBJ2-7; D remains unclear. The CDR3 extends over 13 amino acids. Germline V gene data show CDR1 as SGHRS and CDR2 as YFSETQ. V dropped 2 bases and J dropped 2 bases, with 8 bases sitting between them. This chain's CDR3 is CASSFRQTYEQYF. The CDR3 bases are TGCGCCAGCAGCTTCCGTCAGACCTACGAGCAGTACTTC.

The chain has TRBV9 and TRBJ1-2; D remains unclear. This CDR3 contains 13 residues. Germline CDR1 is SGDLS and CDR2 is YYNGEE. V was trimmed by 0 bases and J by 4 bases, leaving 7 bases between them. Here the CDR3 DNA reads TGTGCCAGCAGCGTAGCCGACGGCTATGGCTACACCTTC. Translating gives CASSVADGYGYTF.

The chain links TRBV9 to TRBJ2-3; no definite D call. V lost 0 bases and J lost 5, with 4 bases in between. The germline gives CDR1 SGDLS, CDR2 YYNGEE. There are 12 residues in the CDR3. CDR3 DNA sequence: TGTGCCAGCAGCGTAGATATAGATACGCAGTATTTT. Translated: CASSVDIDTQYF.

This clone was counted a few times. The chain couples TRBV4-3 to TRBJ2-7; 9 bases are shared with TRBD1. Looked up from germline, CDR1 is LGHNA and CDR2 is YSLEER. The CDR3 spans 18 residues. The J segment lost 4 bases and the V segment lost 0 bases, leaving 13 bases of the junction unmatched. CDR3 nucleotides: TGCGCCAGCAGCCAAGATAGAGGGACAGGGATTAGTTTATACGAGCAGTACTTC. Translation gives CASSQDRGTGISLYEQYF.

The rearrangement joins TRBV7-9 to TRBJ2-2, with D possibly TRBD1 on 6 matching bases. In germline, CDR1 is SEHNR, CDR2 FQNEAQ (reference sequence). This CDR3 comprises 16 residues. Trimming removed 5 bases at V and 1 base at J, with 14 bases between. The CDR3 sequence: CASSLRQVMNTGELFF. The CDR3 DNA follows: TGTGCCAGCAGCCTCAGACAGGTCATGAACACCGGGGAGCTGTTTTTT.

The chain combines TRBV27 with TRBJ2-1; 7 bases map to TRBD2. After removal of 4 bases from V and 2 bases from J, the junction contained 5 bases not matched to a gene. The CDR3 is 15 residues long. Looked up from germline, CDR1 is MNHEY and CDR2 is SMNVEV (reference sequence). CDR3 sequence (DNA): TGTGCCAGCAGTTGGGCTAGCGGAACCTACAATGAGCAGTTCTTC. It encodes CASSWASGTYNEQFF.

About this clone: This same CDR3 is encoded by further DNA sequences in the sample. The genes are TRBV15 and TRBJ2-7; TRBD1 agrees at 9 bases. Trimming took 3 bases from V and 4 from J; bases not matched to a gene: 1. The CDR3 loop spans 13 amino acids. The germline V gene has CDR1 LNHNV and CDR2 YYDKDF (reference sequence). The CDR3 sequence: CATSRDRGYEQYF. The CDR3 nucleotides are TGTGCCACCAGCAGGGACAGGGGATACGAGCAGTACTTC. The full variable domain, with the rest looked up from reference TRBV15 and TRBJ2-7, is DAMVIQNPRYQVTQFGKPVTLSCSQTLNHNVMYWYQQKSSQAPKLLFHYYDKDFNNEADTPDNFQSRRPNTSFCFLDIRSPGLGDTAMYLCATSRDRGYEQYFGPGTRLTVT.

V is TRBV2 and J is TRBJ1-1; 9 bases are shared with TRBD1. From germline, CDR1 is SNHLY and CDR2 FYNNEI. J was trimmed by 1 base and V by 6 bases; bases with no gene match: 3. CDR3 length: 14 amino acids. The CDR3, as DNA: TGTGCCAGCAGCTGGGACAGGGAGAACACTGAAGCTTTCTTT. Encoded protein: CASSWDRENTEAFF.

Note on this clone: Other nucleotide sequences from this sample produce the same CDR3. The gene calls are TRBV6-5 and TRBJ2-7; D is possibly TRBD2 (6 bases). The CDR3 extends over 16 amino acids. With 0 bases removed from V and 0 bases from J, the gap between germline ends came to 12 bases. The V gene's germline CDR1 is MNHEY and CDR2 SVGAGI. CDR3 coding DNA: TGTGCCAGCAGTTACTCTACGGGGGAGAGCTCCTACGAGCAGTACTTC. It yields the protein CASSYSTGESSYEQYF.

This chain links TRBV10-3 with TRBJ2-5; no firm D call. The CDR3 runs 13 residues. CDR1 is ENHRY and CDR2 is SYGVKD in the germline V gene. Trimming left V 2 bases short and J 2 bases short, with 6 bases between. The CDR3 here is CAISERLQETQYF. The CDR3 nucleotides are TGTGCCATCAGTGAGAGGCTACAAGAGACCCAGTACTTC.

This clone was seen once. The chain couples TRBV5-6 to TRBJ2-1; D unresolved. Per the germline V gene, CDR1 is SGHDT and CDR2 is YYEEEE. Trimming took 0 bases from V and 6 from J, leaving 4 bases between them. CDR3 length: 12 residues. CDR3 amino acids: CASSLEFNEQFF. CDR3 nucleotides: TGTGCCAGCAGCTTGGAGTTCAATGAGCAGTTCTTC.

The gene calls are TRBV7-8 and TRBJ2-7; D not certain. Trimming stripped 3 bases from V and 3 bases from J, with 12 bases between. The germline gives CDR1 SGHVS, CDR2 FQNEAQ. CDR3 length equals 14 residues. The CDR3 DNA reads TGTGCCAGCAGCTTTTTTACTGAAGTCTACGAGCAGTACTTC. Amino acid sequence: CASSFFTEVYEQYF. The full variable domain, with the rest looked up from reference TRBV7-8 and TRBJ2-7, is GAGVSQSPRYKVAKRGQDVALRCDPISGHVSLFWYQQALGQGPEFLTYFQNEAQLDKSGLPSDRFFAERPEGSVSTLKIQRTQQEDSAVYLCASSFFTEVYEQYFGPGTRLTVT.

The J gene is TRBJ2-1, the V gene TRBV11-2; TRBD1 might be the D (5 bases). Deletions cut 6 bases from V and 3 bases from J, with 9 bases between. Germline V lookup: CDR1 SGHAT, CDR2 FQNNGV. The CDR3 spans 13 residues. The CDR3 protein is CASRNTGYNEQFF. The CDR3 DNA sequence: TGTGCCAGCAGGAACACAGGCTACAATGAGCAGTTCTTC.

J is TRBJ1-5 and V is TRBV19; unclear D gene. The germline V gene has CDR1 LNHDA and CDR2 SQIVND (reference sequence). The CDR3 is made up of 12 amino acids. V lost 8 bases to trimming and J lost 2 bases, with 7 bases between them. The CDR3 bases are TGTGCCAGTGATCAGGGCAATCAGCCCCAGCATTTT. This sequence encodes CASDQGNQPQHF.

This clone appeared once. V gene TRBV6-6 combines with J gene TRBJ2-1, with D uncertain. Germline CDR1 and CDR2: MNHNY and SVGAGI (reference sequence). V was cut by 6 bases and J by 0 bases, with 12 bases left in between. The CDR3 contains 15 residues. The CDR3 sequence is CASSPIASSYNEQFF. CDR3 DNA: TGTGCCAGCAGCCCAATAGCCAGCTCCTACAATGAGCAGTTCTTC.

V usage is TRBV5-6 and J usage is TRBJ2-7; D not resolved. V gave up 4 bases and J gave up 3 bases, with 17 bases separating them. CDR1 is SGHDT and CDR2 is YYEEEE in the germline V gene. The CDR3 has 15 residues. The DNA of the CDR3 is TGTGCCAGCAGCCAAAGACTCGGACGCAACTACGAGCAGTACTTC. Its protein is CASSQRLGRNYEQYF.

The chain links TRBV2 to TRBJ2-5, with D perhaps matching TRBD1 or TRBD2 (5 bases each). Trimming pared 3 bases from V and 7 bases from J, leaving 12 bases between. Germline V gives CDR1 SNHLY, CDR2 FYNNEI. The CDR3 extends over 13 amino acids. CDR3 region: CASSDRGVGTQYF. The CDR3 DNA reads TGTGCCAGCAGTGACAGAGGGGTAGGGACCCAGTACTTC.

This clone is a singleton in its sample. The DNA for the CDR3 is TGTGCCAGCAGCTTCGCAGCGACAGATACGCAGTATTTT. Amino acid sequence: CASSFAATDTQYF. The chain couples TRBV13 to TRBJ2-3; D gene uncertain. V lost 3 bases and J 3 bases, leaving 7 bases between the germline ends. Germline CDR1 is PRHDT and CDR2 is FYEKMQ (reference sequence). The CDR3 runs 13 residues.

The genes are TRBV5-4 and TRBJ2-2; D tentatively fits TRBD1 or TRBD2 (5 bases each). Germline assignment: CDR1 SGHNT and CDR2 YYREEE (reference sequence). V lost 4 bases and J lost 5, with 12 bases in between. The CDR3 extends over 14 amino acids. CDR3 loop: CASSPGTETGELFF. The CDR3 DNA reads as TGTGCCAGCAGCCCCGGGACGGAAACCGGGGAGCTGTTTTTT.

This clone was seen a handful of times. The rearrangement uses TRBV11-2 and TRBJ1-1; D call uncertain. The CDR3 consists of 15 residues. V was trimmed by 5 bases and J by 4 bases, leaving 17 bases between them. Germline V gene lookup returns CDR1 SGHAT and CDR2 FQNNGV. The CDR3 sequence is CASSIRETGTTEAFF. In nucleotides, the CDR3 is TGTGCCAGCAGCATAAGGGAGACCGGTACCACTGAAGCTTTCTTT.

The rearrangement uses TRBV5-6 and TRBJ1-1; D remains unclear. V lost 3 bases to trimming and J lost 1 base, with 7 bases between them. Germline CDR1 SGHDT, CDR2 YYEEEE. CDR3 length equals 13 residues. The CDR3 reads CASSYGPNTEAFF. CDR3 DNA: TGTGCCAGCAGCTACGGCCCGAACACTGAAGCTTTCTTT.

The CDR3 region has the DNA TGCAGCGTTGATGCAGGATCGGGGGGCTACACCTTC. It yields the protein CSVDAGSGGYTF. The chain joins TRBV29-1 to TRBJ1-2; D uncertain. V was shortened by 3 bases and J by 8 bases, with 13 bases between the two germline ends. The CDR3 runs to 12 residues. Germline CDR1 SQVTM, CDR2 ANQGSEA.

This clone was counted a few times. The V call is TRBV5-1, the J call TRBJ1-6; TRBD1 matches at 9 bases. The trim removed 7 bases at V and 11 bases at J, leaving 10 bases unmatched. CDR3 length: 14 amino acids. The germline V gene encodes CDR1 SGHRS and CDR2 YFSETQ. The CDR3 DNA sequence: TGCGCCAGCGGATCCGGGACAGGGAGGACACCCCTCCACTTT. Protein sequence: CASGSGTGRTPLHF.

The chain is built from TRBV9 and TRBJ1-3; D remains ambiguous. There are 14 residues in the CDR3. V dropped 0 bases and J dropped 1 base, with 5 bases sitting between them. Germline CDR1 and CDR2: SGDLS and YYNGEE. The CDR3 coding sequence is TGTGCCAGCAGCGTAGACGTTTCTGGAAACACCATATATTTT. It is translated as CASSVDVSGNTIYF.

The chain employs TRBV7-2 and TRBJ2-3; D is possibly TRBD2 (5 bases). Germline V gene lookup returns CDR1 SGHTA and CDR2 FQGNSA. This CDR3 is 14 amino acids long. V dropped 1 base and J dropped 6 bases, with 11 bases sitting between them. The CDR3: CASSLGPRRDTQYF. CDR3 in DNA: TGTGCCAGCAGCTTAGGCCCCAGGAGGGATACGCAGTATTTT.

The rearrangement links TRBV4-1 to TRBJ1-6; D may be TRBD1 (5 bases). Looked up from germline, CDR1 is MGHRA and CDR2 is YSYEKL. The CDR3 runs to 14 residues. The V and J ends lost 4 bases and 4 bases respectively, with 8 bases between them. The CDR3 nucleotides read TGCGCCAGCAGCCCCTCAGGGTATAATTCACCCCTCCACTTT. Its protein product is CASSPSGYNSPLHF.

Comment on this clone: A read error may explain this, as a much larger clone is one base away. CDR3 residues: CASSLGNTGELFF. The CDR3 region has the DNA TGTGCCAGCAGCTTAGGGAACACCGGGGAGCTGTTTTTT. This sequence joins TRBV7-9 and TRBJ2-2; unclear D gene. The V gene lost 1 base and the J gene lost 1 base, with 1 base spanning the gap. Germline V gene lookup returns CDR1 SEHNR and CDR2 FQNEAQ (reference sequence). The CDR3 runs 13 residues.

The chain links TRBV7-9 to TRBJ2-5, with 8 nucleotides matching TRBD1. The CDR3 sequence is 15 residues long. V lost 5 bases to trimming and J lost 5 bases; unmatched junction nucleotides: 10. CDR1 and CDR2 from the germline V gene are SEHNR and FQNEAQ (reference sequence). The CDR3 coding sequence is TGTGCCAGCAGCCCCCGACAGGGGTCCTGGGAGACCCAGTACTTC. Protein: CASSPRQGSWETQYF.

Note on this clone: The junction differs from germline at one of its ends, possibly a read error. V usage is TRBV7-7 and J usage is TRBJ1-1; unclear D gene. This CDR3 region has 13 residues. The germline gives CDR1 SSHAT, CDR2 FNYEAQ (reference sequence). CDR3 sequence (DNA): TGTGCTAGCAGCTTCGGGAGGAACACTGAAGCTTTCTTT. Translation gives CASSFGRNTEAFF.